Listed below are T cell receptor beta chains from one sample, sequenced in a study of blood T cells in healthy people across ages. TCRdb processed the 5' RACE reads anew with MiXCR; each CDR3 protein has one entry. In the table there are 950,000 to 1,200,000 distinct CDR3 sequences, around two fifths of which are singletons. The sample comprised blood. Receptor source: a man aged 18 to 29 in good health. CDR3s include the opening cysteine and the closing phenylalanine or tryptophan. The D gene is left open where the match is weak. Clone size is not always given. Where it is, it says once, few, many or a class for expanded clones.

abundance,v_gene,d_gene,j_gene,CDR3nt,CDR3aa
few,TRBV7-7,-,TRBJ2-5,TGTGCTAGCAGCTCAGCGAAGGGGATTGAGACCCAGTACTTC,CASSSAKGIETQYF
-,TRBV20-1,TRBD1,TRBJ1-4,TGCAGTGCTAGATATTGGGTGTCCGGGACAGGGGGCTTCATAGCTAATGAAAAACTGTTTTTT,CSARYWVSGTGGFIANEKLFF
-,TRBV5-1,TRBD2,TRBJ2-3,TGCGCCAGCAGCCACCCCCGGGGTAGCGGGGGTCTCACAGATACGCAGTATTTT,CASSHPRGSGGLTDTQYF
few,TRBV6-2/TRBV6-3,-,TRBJ2-1,TGTGCCAGCAGTTACGGAGGGGGGAATGAGCAGTTCTTC,CASSYGGGNEQFF
few,TRBV4-2,-,TRBJ2-7,TGTGCCAGCAGCCAAGAAGGGGGTAACGAGCAGTACTTC,CASSQEGGNEQYF
few,TRBV7-9,-,TRBJ2-1,TGTGCCAGCAGCTCTCCGGGCTCCAGGAGCTCCTACAATGAGCAGTTCTTC,CASSSPGSRSSYNEQFF
-,TRBV7-2,-,TRBJ1-1,TGTGCCAGCAGCTTATATACGTCGCGAGCTTTCTTT,CASSLYTSRAFF
-,TRBV29-1,TRBD1,TRBJ2-1,TGCAGCGTTGCGGGACAGGGATACAATGAGCGGTTCTTC,CSVAGQGYNERFF
-,TRBV27,-,TRBJ1-6,TGTGCCAGCAGCCGTCTACCCGAGAAGAGCACCTATAATTCACCCCTCCACTTT,CASSRLPEKSTYNSPLHF
-,TRBV14,-,TRBJ1-2,TGTGCCAGCAGCCCCTATCGTAACTATGGCTACACCTTC,CASSPYRNYGYTF
-,TRBV27,TRBD2,TRBJ2-3,TGTGCCAGCAGCTTGCCTGGACTAGCGGGGGGGCGGGACACAGATACGCAGTATTTT,CASSLPGLAGGRDTDTQYF
-,TRBV2,-,TRBJ2-7,TGTGCCAGCAGTGAAAGGGCAGGGCTTGGGCAGTACTTC,CASSERAGLGQYF
-,TRBV10-3,-,TRBJ2-7,TGTGCCATCAGTGCCCAGCGACTAGACTCCTACAATGAGCAGTACTTC,CAISAQRLDSYNEQYF
-,TRBV2,-,TRBJ2-3,TGTGCCAGTACGGACATCTTACTCACAGATACGCAGTATTTT,CASTDILLTDTQYF
many,TRBV5-1,-,TRBJ1-1,TGCGCCAGCAGCTTGGAAGGGTTGGGCTCGACTGAAGCTTTCTTT,CASSLEGLGSTEAFF
few,TRBV9,TRBD2,TRBJ2-5,TGTGCCAGCAGCCTATCCGGGACTAGCGACGAGACCCAGTACTTC,CASSLSGTSDETQYF
-,TRBV29-1,-,TRBJ1-2,TGCAGCGTTGCGCACTTGGGCGGCTACACCTTC,CSVAHLGGYTF
few,TRBV2,TRBD1,TRBJ2-1,TGTGCCAGCAGGGGGACAGGGGGCTTCTCGAGCTCCTACAATGAGCAGTTCTTC,CASRGTGGFSSSYNEQFF
few,TRBV9,-,TRBJ2-3,TGTGCCAGCAGCGGAACTACTCAGGGCGGCGGTCCAACAGATACGCAGTATTTT,CASSGTTQGGGPTDTQYF
-,TRBV5-4,TRBD2,TRBJ2-1,TGTGCCAGCAGCTTGGCTAGCGGGGGGGCTCTCTACAATGAGCAGTTCTTC,CASSLASGGALYNEQFF
-,TRBV27,-,TRBJ1-2,TGTGCCAGCAGTGCGGGACGGAATAACTATGGCTACACCTTC,CASSAGRNNYGYTF
-,TRBV6-2/TRBV6-3,TRBD1,TRBJ2-5,TGTGCCGGCAGTCTCCGGGACAGGTCCTTGACCCAGTACTTC,CAGSLRDRSLTQYF
-,TRBV20-1,-,TRBJ2-3,TGCAGTGCTAGAGATGGAAGGGCGGATACGCAGTATTTT,CSARDGRADTQYF
few,TRBV9,TRBD1,TRBJ2-3,TGTGCCAGCAGCGCCTACGGGACAGGGGTTGGAGATACGCAGTATTTT,CASSAYGTGVGDTQYF
few,TRBV12-5,-,TRBJ1-5,TGTGCTAGTGGTTTCCCGAATCAGCCCCAGCATTTT,CASGFPNQPQHF